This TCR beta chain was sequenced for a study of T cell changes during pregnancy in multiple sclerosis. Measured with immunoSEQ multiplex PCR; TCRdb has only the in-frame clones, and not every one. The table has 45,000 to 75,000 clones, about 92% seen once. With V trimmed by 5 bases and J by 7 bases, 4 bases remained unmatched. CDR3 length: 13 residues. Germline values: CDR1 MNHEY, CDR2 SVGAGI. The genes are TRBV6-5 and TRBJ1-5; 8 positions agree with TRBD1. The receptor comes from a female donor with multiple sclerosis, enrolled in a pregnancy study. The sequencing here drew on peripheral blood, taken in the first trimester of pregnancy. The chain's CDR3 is CASSETGAQPQHF. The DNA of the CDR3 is TGTGCCAGCAGTGAGACAGGGGCGCAGCCCCAGCATTTT.